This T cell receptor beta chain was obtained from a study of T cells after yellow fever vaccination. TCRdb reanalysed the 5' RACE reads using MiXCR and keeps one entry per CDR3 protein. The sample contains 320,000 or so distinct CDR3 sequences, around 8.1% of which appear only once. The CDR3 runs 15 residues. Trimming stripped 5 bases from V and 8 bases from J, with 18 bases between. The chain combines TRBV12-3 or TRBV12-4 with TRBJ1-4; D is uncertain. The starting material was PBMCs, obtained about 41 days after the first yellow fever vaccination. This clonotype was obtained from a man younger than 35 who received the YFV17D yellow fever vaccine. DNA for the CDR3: TGTGCCAGCAGTGACCCATCAGGCGCAGGCGAAAAACTGTTTTTT. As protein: CASSDPSGAGEKLFF.